Below, 6 T cell receptor beta chains from the same sample are listed, as sequenced in a study of T-cell reconstitution after alpha-beta-depleted transplantation in children. Unique molecular identifiers were used in preparing the TCRbeta library. TCRdb itself ran the PCR reads through MiXCR, one entry per CDR3 protein. The data contain hundreds of thousands of distinct CDR3 sequences, approximately 13% of them seen just once; the ten biggest clones take up 2% to 2.5%. Sequenced here: PBMCs, mostly from graft donor cells, sampled 360 days after TCRalphabeta/CD19-depleted stem cell transplant. These receptors came from a male patient younger than 18 who had a stem cell transplant for acute myeloid leukemia, so the T cells may come from the graft donor.

This clonotype was recorded many times. The gene calls are TRBV28 and TRBJ2-7; 8 bases fit TRBD1. There are 14 residues in the CDR3. Germline assignment: CDR1 MDHEN and CDR2 SYDVKM. V lost 7 bases, J lost 1 base, and 6 bases stayed unmatched. The CDR3 DNA sequence: TGTGCCAGCATGTGGAGGACAGGGTCCTACGAGCAGTACTTC. It translates to CASMWRTGSYEQYF.

This clonotype was found many times. The rearrangement uses TRBV11-1 and TRBJ2-3; 10 bases are shared with TRBD2. Per the germline V gene, CDR1 is SGHAT and CDR2 is FQDESV (reference sequence). V lost 4 bases to trimming and J lost 1 base; unmatched junction nucleotides: 11. CDR3 length: 18 residues. This chain's CDR3 is CASSSWSGRALGTDTQYF. CDR3 DNA: TGTGCCAGCAGCTCTTGGAGCGGGAGGGCCCTCGGCACAGATACGCAGTATTTT.

The V and J genes are TRBV19 and TRBJ2-1; TRBD1 agrees at 8 bases. Germline CDR1 LNHDA, CDR2 SQIVND (reference sequence). Trimming cost V 2 bases and J 5 bases; bases outside gene matches: 17. The CDR3 totals 19 residues. For the CDR3, the DNA is TGTGCCAGTAGTATACCGGCCGGGACAGGCAGTAAAGTAAACAATGAGCAGTTCTTC. It yields the protein CASSIPAGTGSKVNNEQFF.

CDR3 in DNA: TGTGCCAGCAGTTTGGGCGGCTCTAATTCACCCCTCCACTTT. This encodes CASSLGGSNSPLHF. The V call is TRBV12-3 or TRBV12-4, the J call TRBJ1-6; D is unresolved. Trimming pared 3 bases from V and 6 bases from J, leaving 9 bases between. The CDR3 is made up of 14 amino acids.

The rearrangement links TRBV20-1 to TRBJ1-4, with unresolved D. The CDR3 runs 14 residues. V lost 2 bases to trimming and J lost 4 bases, with 11 bases between them. Per the germline V gene, CDR1 is DFQATT and CDR2 is SNEGSKA (reference sequence). CDR3 DNA sequence: TGCAGTGCTAGAACTACGAATCATAATGAAAAACTGTTTTTT. Encoded protein: CSARTTNHNEKLFF.

The rearrangement joins TRBV5-1 to TRBJ1-2; D possibly corresponds to TRBD1 (5 bases). V was clipped by 0 bases and J by 8 bases, with 17 bases between them. Germline-derived CDR1 and CDR2 are SGHRS and YFSETQ. This CDR3 is 15 amino acids long. CDR3 in amino acids: CASSLVGTEEGGYTF. CDR3 DNA sequence: TGCGCCAGCAGCTTGGTTGGGACGGAAGAGGGGGGCTACACCTTC.